These 26 T cell receptor beta chains came from one sample sequenced in a study of cytomegalovirus exposure and HLA in healthy donors. Profiled with immunoSEQ multiplex PCR; TCRdb holds only in-frame clones, not every one. The sample lists approximately 88,000 clones, approximately 96% occurring once. The sequencing input was PBMCs. The source of these receptors is a woman aged 18-29 years in good health and CMV-seronegative.

The chain uses TRBV25-1 and TRBJ1-1, with TRBD1 matching 7 bases. Trimming at V came to 7 bases and at J to 5 bases, leaving 13 bases not matched to a gene. CDR1 and CDR2 from the germline V gene are MGHDK and SYGVNS. There are 15 residues in the CDR3. This CDR3 reads CASTPIDREGTEAFF. Written as DNA, the CDR3 is TGTGCCAGCACTCCGATTGACAGGGAAGGGACTGAAGCTTTCTTT. Full variable domain (outside the CDR3, taken from reference TRBV25-1 and TRBJ1-1): EADIYQTPRYLVIGTGKKITLECSQTMGHDKMYWYQQDPGMELHLIHYSYGVNSTEKGDLSSESTVSRIRTEHFPLTLESARPSHTSQYLCASTPIDREGTEAFFGQGTRLTVV.

The V and J genes are TRBV29-1 and TRBJ2-5, with 8 bases aligning to TRBD1. Germline V lookup: CDR1 SQVTM, CDR2 ANQGSEA. The CDR3 is 14 residues long. With V trimmed by 6 bases and J by 4 bases, 10 bases remained unmatched. CDR3 DNA sequence: TGCAGCGTGGCCACAGGGGGAGCTGGAGAGACCCAGTACTTC. This encodes CSVATGGAGETQYF.

V is TRBV27 and J is TRBJ2-7, with D perhaps TRBD2 (7 bases). Per the germline V gene, CDR1 is MNHEY and CDR2 is SMNVEV (reference sequence). CDR3 length: 15 amino acids. Trimming stripped 4 bases from V and 3 bases from J, with 16 bases between. The CDR3 region is CASSSEGGAVYEQYF. In DNA form, the CDR3 reads TGTGCCAGCAGTTCAGAAGGGGGGGCCGTCTACGAGCAGTACTTC.

This clone was detected only once. The rearrangement uses TRBV28 and TRBJ1-3; 7 bases align to TRBD1. The CDR3 runs to 16 residues. CDR1 and CDR2 (germline): MDHEN, SYDVKM. The V gene end was trimmed by 5 bases and the J gene end by 0 bases; junction bases not matched to a gene: 7. In DNA, the CDR3 is TGTGCCAGCAGTCGCGACAGGGAATTCTCTGGAAACACCATATATTTT. As protein: CASSRDREFSGNTIYF.

The chain's CDR3 is CASSLVGTSGIGTQYF. DNA for the CDR3: TGTGCCAGCAGCTTGGTAGGGACTAGCGGGATAGGGACCCAGTACTTC. The rearrangement joins TRBV5-6 to TRBJ2-5; 13 bases fit TRBD2. There are 16 residues in the CDR3. The V gene end was trimmed by 0 bases and the J gene end by 7 bases; junction bases not matched to a gene: 6. Germline V gene lookup returns CDR1 SGHDT and CDR2 YYEEEE. The full variable domain, rest sourced from reference TRBV5-6 and TRBJ2-5, is DAGVTQSPTHLIKTRGQQVTLRCSPKSGHDTVSWYQQALGQGPQFIFQYYEEEERQRGNFPDRFSGHQFPNYSSELNVNALLLGDSALYLCASSLVGTSGIGTQYFGPGTRLLVL.

The chain uses TRBV6-1 and TRBJ1-2; possible D gene TRBD1, 6 bases. V lost 7 bases, J lost 3 bases, and 12 bases lay in between. The CDR3 has 13 amino acids. Germline CDR1 and CDR2: MNHNS and SASEGT. The CDR3: CASIGGSDYGYTF. In DNA form, the CDR3 reads TGTGCCAGCATTGGGGGCTCCGACTATGGCTACACCTTC.

The chain links TRBV6-6 to TRBJ2-3; 10 bases agree with TRBD2. CDR3 size: 16 residues. Trimming at V came to 2 bases and at J to 4 bases, leaving 6 bases not matched to a gene. Germline V gene lookup returns CDR1 MNHNY and CDR2 SVGAGI (reference sequence). The CDR3 here is CASSYPSGSKPDTQYF. CDR3 DNA: TGTGCCAGCAGTTACCCTAGCGGGAGTAAACCAGATACGCAGTATTTT.

The chain employs TRBV6-5 and TRBJ2-3; D gene unclear. This CDR3 is built from 16 residues. Germline CDR1 MNHEY, CDR2 SVGAGI. V was clipped by 3 bases and J by 5 bases, with 18 bases between them. CDR3 amino acids: CASSYISTLLVDTQYF. CDR3 in DNA: TGTGCCAGCAGTTATATCTCTACTCTCCTGGTAGATACGCAGTATTTT.

This sequence joins TRBV6-5 and TRBJ2-1; D unresolved. Between the trimmed V and J ends, which lost 7 bases and 0 bases, there was a span of 7 bases. This CDR3 is built from 13 residues. CDR1 and CDR2 from the germline V gene are MNHEY and SVGAGI. CDR3 loop: CASKRSSYNEQFF. As DNA, the CDR3 is TGTGCCAGCAAGAGGAGCTCCTACAATGAGCAGTTCTTC.

This clone was detected only once. This chain connects TRBV7-9 to TRBJ2-5, with D perhaps matching TRBD2 (5 bases). Germline lookup yields CDR1 SEHNR and CDR2 FQNEAQ (reference sequence). This CDR3 has 16 residues. V was clipped by 5 bases and J by 2 bases, with 18 bases between them. Here the CDR3 DNA reads TGTGCCAGCAGCGAGGGATTAGACGGGATACAAGAGACCCAGTACTTC. It translates to CASSEGLDGIQETQYF.

V usage is TRBV6-5 and J usage is TRBJ2-2; D ambiguous. Per germline, CDR1 MNHEY and CDR2 SVGAGI. Trimming pared 7 bases from V and 5 bases from J, leaving 8 bases between. CDR3 length: 12 residues. The CDR3 loop reads CASTAGTGELFF. CDR3 DNA: TGTGCCAGCACGGCAGGTACCGGGGAGCTGTTTTTT.

This clone came up once. This rearrangement joins TRBV19 to TRBJ1-2; 7 bases are shared with TRBD1. There are 15 residues in the CDR3. J gave up 4 bases and V 6 bases, and 11 bases lay outside the gene matches. Germline CDR1 LNHDA, CDR2 SQIVND (reference sequence). The CDR3 sequence: CASREGQSTLYGYTF. The CDR3 coding sequence is TGTGCCAGTAGGGAGGGACAGAGTACCCTCTATGGCTACACCTTC.

The chain joins TRBV5-1 to TRBJ2-1, with 14 bases aligning to TRBD2. This CDR3 spans 13 amino acids. The ends lost 8 bases at V and 6 bases at J; junction bases unmatched: 1. Per the germline V gene, CDR1 is SGHRS and CDR2 is YFSETQ. The CDR3 coding sequence is TGCGCCAGTGGACTAGCGGGAGGCAATGAGCAGTTCTTC. This sequence encodes CASGLAGGNEQFF.

This clone is a singleton in its sample. The V gene is TRBV7-9, the J gene TRBJ1-1; D is uncertain. V gave up 2 bases and J gave up 0 bases, with 16 bases separating them. Germline CDR1 is SEHNR and CDR2 is FQNEAQ (reference sequence). The CDR3 runs 17 residues. The CDR3 sequence is CASSLSIGLVMNTEAFF. CDR3 nucleotide sequence: TGTGCCAGCAGCTTAAGCATAGGACTAGTGATGAACACTGAAGCTTTCTTT.

This chain joins TRBV7-6 and TRBJ1-1; D is ambiguous. Germline lookup yields CDR1 SGHVS and CDR2 FNYEAQ. The ends were cut back, 4 bases at V and 0 bases at J, with 15 bases in the middle. The CDR3 totals 16 residues. CDR3 residues: CASSSAGGLMNTEAFF. DNA for the CDR3: TGTGCCAGCAGCTCAGCGGGAGGCCTTATGAACACTGAAGCTTTCTTT.

This clone has just one count. The V call is TRBV10-1, the J call TRBJ2-1, with a tentative D call TRBD2 (6 bases). This CDR3 spans 15 amino acids. The V gene's germline CDR1 is WNHNN and CDR2 SYGVQD (reference sequence). The V end lost 5 bases, the J end lost 0 bases, and 11 bases lay between the germline ends. In nucleotides, the CDR3 is TGCGCCAGCAGTCGGGACTTGAGCTCCTACAATGAGCAGTTCTTC. Residues: CASSRDLSSYNEQFF.

This chain links TRBV7-4 with TRBJ2-3; D is unclear. V was shortened by 3 bases and J by 5 bases, with 15 bases between the two germline ends. The V gene's germline CDR1 is SGHVT and CDR2 SQSDAQ. The CDR3 is 15 residues long. CDR3 DNA sequence: TGTGCCAGCAGCTTTCGCGGCGACCGAGGAGATACGCAGTATTTT. Amino acid sequence: CASSFRGDRGDTQYF.

The chain combines TRBV10-1 with TRBJ1-1, with 7 bases that match TRBD1. V shed 3 bases and J 0 bases; nucleotides not matched to a gene: 1. The CDR3 has 14 residues. Germline loops: CDR1 WNHNN, CDR2 SYGVQD (reference sequence). The CDR3 region is CASSDTGVNTEAFF. DNA for the CDR3: TGCGCCAGCAGTGACACAGGGGTGAACACTGAAGCTTTCTTT.

The chain recombines TRBV7-6 with TRBJ2-3, with 13 bases that match TRBD2. The germline CDR1 and CDR2 sequences are SGHVS and FNYEAQ. With V trimmed by 5 bases and J by 6 bases, 11 bases remained unmatched. This CDR3 contains 17 residues. This CDR3 reads CASSTWTSGSFLDTQYF. Written as DNA, the CDR3 is TGTGCCAGCAGCACGTGGACTAGCGGGAGTTTTTTGGATACGCAGTATTTT.

This clone came up once. This chain connects TRBV27 to TRBJ1-2; 7 bases map to TRBD1. The CDR3 has 15 residues. The J segment lost 4 bases and the V segment lost 0 bases, leaving 5 bases of the junction unmatched. The germline V gene encodes CDR1 MNHEY and CDR2 SMNVEV (reference sequence). In DNA form, the CDR3 reads TGTGCCAGCAGTTTATCGGGGCAGGGGGGCTATGGCTACACCTTC. Encoded protein: CASSLSGQGGYGYTF.

This chain joins TRBV6-6 and TRBJ1-1; tentatively, D is TRBD1 (5 bases). V was pared by 4 bases and J by 0 bases, with 15 bases between. Germline V CDR1 and CDR2: MNHNY, SVGAGI (reference sequence). This CDR3 has 16 residues. DNA of the CDR3: TGTGCCAGCAGTTTAGCGCGGGGCCGACTGAACACTGAAGCTTTCTTT. It encodes CASSLARGRLNTEAFF.

The chain employs TRBV7-2 and TRBJ1-1; D uncertain. From germline, CDR1 is SGHTA and CDR2 FQGNSA. The V end was cut by 6 bases, the J end by 1 base, with 9 bases between. CDR3 length: 13 residues. The DNA for the CDR3 is TGTGCCAGCAGGAGCCATTCGAACACTGAAGCTTTCTTT. Translated, it gives CASRSHSNTEAFF.

This chain links TRBV19 with TRBJ2-1; D gene ambiguous. Per germline, CDR1 LNHDA and CDR2 SQIVND (reference sequence). The CDR3 has 11 amino acids. The ends were cut back, 5 bases at V and 8 bases at J, with 7 bases in the middle. The CDR3 nucleotides are TGTGCCAGTAGTGGTAGCTATGAGCAGTTCTTC. Encoded protein: CASSGSYEQFF.

This chain links TRBV15 with TRBJ2-3; tentative D call: TRBD2 (6 bases). CDR3 size: 11 residues. CDR1 is LNHNV, CDR2 YYDKDF, per germline (reference sequence). The V and J ends lost 8 bases and 10 bases respectively, with 13 bases between them. In nucleotides, the CDR3 is TGTGCCACCTCGGGCAGGGAGGCGCAGTATTTT. Protein sequence: CATSGREAQYF.

The chain combines TRBV19 with TRBJ1-6, with TRBD1 identical over 7 bases. CDR1 and CDR2 from the germline V gene are LNHDA and SQIVND (reference sequence). This CDR3 spans 16 amino acids. V lost 5 bases to trimming and J lost 3 bases; unmatched junction nucleotides: 7. The CDR3 spells CASSAGQRRYNSPLHF. CDR3 DNA sequence: TGTGCCAGTAGTGCGGGACAGCGCCGCTATAATTCACCCCTCCACTTT.

CDR3 bases: TGCGCCAGCAGCTTGGATGTGGGGCCAGATACGCAGTATTTT. Translated, it gives CASSLDVGPDTQYF. The chain carries TRBV5-1 and TRBJ2-3, with TRBD1 as a possible D gene (5 bases). In germline, CDR1 is SGHRS, CDR2 YFSETQ. The CDR3 has 14 residues. V was trimmed by 0 bases and J by 4 bases, leaving 9 bases between them.